The T cell receptor (beta chain) under discussion was sequenced for a study of T cells in Graves' hyperthyroidism and ophthalmopathy. Germline CDR1 and CDR2: MNHNS and SASEGT. This CDR3 is built from 15 residues. V gave up 5 bases and J gave up 0 bases; unmatched junction bases: 6. In its sample, this clonotype was seen many times. No antigen is known for it. Notes on the study in general: In the analysis, a 13 V-J model separated ophthalmopathy from stable hyperthyroidism.

Participants, patients aged 18 to 65, had newly diagnosed hyperthyroidism with a duration under 2 months. In making diagnoses, clinical symptoms, serum thyroxine and TRAb, thyroid ultrasound and orbital computed tomography were all used. The PBMCs were sourced from fresh peripheral blood (10 ml). It was RNA transcripts that yielded the amplified TCR beta CDR3 regions. The HTBI primer set drove a first-round RT-PCR of the TCR CDR3. Each CDR3 protein gets one entry after TCRdb re-called the multiplex PCR reads with MiXCR. The data hold about 420,000 distinct CDR3 sequences, with approximately 14% observed a single time.

The V and J genes are TRBV6-1 and TRBJ2-5, with 7 bases matching TRBD2. This sequence originates from a young woman with Graves' hyperthyroidism. The sequenced sample was blood. The chain's CDR3 is CASSLGEGYQETQYF. The CDR3 coding sequence is TGTGCCAGCAGTTTGGGGGAGGGGTACCAAGAGACCCAGTACTTC.